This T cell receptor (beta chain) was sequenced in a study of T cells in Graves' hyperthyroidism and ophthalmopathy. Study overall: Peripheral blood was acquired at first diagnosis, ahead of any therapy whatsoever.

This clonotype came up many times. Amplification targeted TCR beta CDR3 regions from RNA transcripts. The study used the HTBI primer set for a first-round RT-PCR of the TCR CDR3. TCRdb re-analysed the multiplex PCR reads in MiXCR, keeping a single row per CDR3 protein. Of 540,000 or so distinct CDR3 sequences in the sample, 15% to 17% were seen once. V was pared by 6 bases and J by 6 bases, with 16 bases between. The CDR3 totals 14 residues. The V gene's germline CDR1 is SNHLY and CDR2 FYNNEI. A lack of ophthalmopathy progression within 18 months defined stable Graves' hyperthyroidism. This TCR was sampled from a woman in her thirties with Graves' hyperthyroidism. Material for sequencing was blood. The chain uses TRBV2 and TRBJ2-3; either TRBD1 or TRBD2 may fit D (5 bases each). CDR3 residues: CASRPGPSLDTQYF. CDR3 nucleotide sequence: TGTGCCAGCAGGCCGGGACCCTCTCTGGATACGCAGTATTTT.